This passage covers 23 T cell receptor beta chains from one sample sequenced in a study of blood T cells in healthy people across ages. Next came a second PCR, run for roughly 6 to 11 cycles, which used a sample-barcoded 5' primer along with a J-beta primer mix. MiXCR, run by TCRdb on the 5' RACE reads, gives a single entry per CDR3 protein. The data contain approximately 1.5 million distinct CDR3 sequences, less than 45% of them seen just once; the ten biggest clones take up approximately 4.1%. Sequenced: blood. These receptors all stem from a woman between 18 and 29 years old in good health.

This clonotype showed up many times. V usage is TRBV11-2 and J usage is TRBJ2-7; TRBD2 matches 7 bases. The germline CDR1 and CDR2 sequences are SGHAT and FQNNGV. The ends lost 5 bases at V and 1 base at J; junction bases unmatched: 5. The CDR3 loop spans 14 amino acids. In DNA form, the CDR3 reads TGTGCCAGCAGCATCCTAGCGGATTCCTACGAGCAGTACTTC. This encodes CASSILADSYEQYF.

The chain combines TRBV20-1 with TRBJ2-7; perhaps TRBD1 as D (5 bases). There are 16 residues in the CDR3. V dropped 2 bases and J dropped 2 bases, with 19 bases sitting between them. Germline CDR1 is DFQATT and CDR2 is SNEGSKA (reference sequence). The CDR3 here is CSARSPGSRAPYEQYF. Here the CDR3 DNA reads TGCAGTGCTAGATCTCCCGGGTCCAGGGCCCCCTACGAGCAGTACTTC.

The rearrangement joins TRBV6-2 or TRBV6-3 to TRBJ2-4; 16 bases line up with TRBD2. The CDR3 length is 20 residues. V lost 6 bases and J lost 4; bases outside the gene matches: 15. Germline V gene sequence: CDR1 MNHEY, CDR2 SVGEGT. In DNA, the CDR3 is TGTGCCAGCAGCCGGGGGACTAGCGGGAGGGCCCGGGGTGCTAAAAACATTCAGTACTTC. Translated, it gives CASSRGTSGRARGAKNIQYF.

The gene calls are TRBV20-1 and TRBJ2-3; D call uncertain. V was clipped by 3 bases and J by 0 bases, with 7 bases between them. Germline V gene lookup returns CDR1 DFQATT and CDR2 SNEGSKA (reference sequence). The CDR3 totals 13 residues. CDR3: CSARMASTDTQYF. The CDR3, as DNA: TGCAGTGCTAGGATGGCTAGCACAGATACGCAGTATTTT.

This clonotype was picked up a small number of times. The chain couples TRBV20-1 to TRBJ1-4; D ambiguous. Germline lookup yields CDR1 DFQATT and CDR2 SNEGSKA (reference sequence). The CDR3 runs to 14 residues. V was shortened by 0 bases and J by 5 bases, with 10 bases between the two germline ends. As DNA, the CDR3 is TGCAGTGCTAGAGATCGGACGGGAAATGAAAAACTGTTTTTT. This encodes CSARDRTGNEKLFF.

This clonotype was counted between two and nine times. The V call is TRBV7-2, the J call TRBJ2-7; D uncertain. CDR1 is SGHTA, CDR2 FQGNSA, per germline. The V end lost 5 bases, the J end lost 3 bases, and 14 bases lay between the germline ends. The CDR3 runs to 14 residues. This CDR3 reads CASSTADGRYEQYF. The CDR3 DNA follows: TGTGCCAGCAGCACTGCGGACGGACGCTACGAGCAGTACTTC. The variable domain in full, completed from reference TRBV7-2 and TRBJ2-7, reads GAGVSQSPSNKVTEKGKDVELRCDPISGHTALYWYRQSLGQGLEFLIYFQGNSAPDKSGLPSDRFSAERTGGSVSTLTIQRTQQEDSAVYLCASSTADGRYEQYFGPGTRLTVT.

The rearrangement uses TRBV29-1 and TRBJ2-4, with 8 bases that match TRBD2. The V gene's germline CDR1 is SQVTM and CDR2 ANQGSEA. There are 14 residues in the CDR3. Germline trimming cut 3 bases from V and 13 bases from J; bases unmatched to any gene: 14. The CDR3 DNA follows: TGCAGCGTTGAGTTAGCGGGACCATCCTACGGGCAGTACTTC. It codes for CSVELAGPSYGQYF. Supplemented by reference TRBV29-1 and TRBJ2-4, the full variable domain reads SAVISQKPSRDICQRGTSLTIQCQVDSQVTMMFWYRQQPGQSLTLIATANQGSEATYESGFVIDKFPISRPNLTFSTLTVSNMSPEDSSIYLCSVELAGPSYGQYFGAGTRLSVL.

This clonotype occurred a few times. The CDR3 DNA reads TGCAGTGCTCCCGAGCGCGGGTTTTCAGATACGCAGTATTTT. It codes for CSAPERGFSDTQYF. The rearrangement joins TRBV20-1 to TRBJ2-3, with a possible D match to TRBD2 (5 bases). Deletions cut 5 bases from V and 4 bases from J, with 16 bases between. The CDR3 is made up of 14 amino acids. CDR1 is DFQATT and CDR2 is SNEGSKA in the germline V gene (reference sequence).

The rearrangement joins TRBV3-1 to TRBJ2-1; D is uncertain. Trimming shortened V by 1 base and J by 8 bases, and 9 bases separated the two germline ends. Germline CDR1 is LGHDT and CDR2 is YNNKEL (reference sequence). This CDR3 has 13 amino acids. The CDR3 DNA reads as TGTGCCAGCAGCCAAGTTTTGCGACATGAGCAGTTCTTC. Protein sequence: CASSQVLRHEQFF.

The genes are TRBV13 and TRBJ2-7; 8 bases align to TRBD2. The V gene's germline CDR1 is PRHDT and CDR2 FYEKMQ (reference sequence). V was clipped by 5 bases and J by 1 base; unmatched bases: 7. The CDR3 loop spans 15 amino acids. The CDR3 DNA reads TGTGCCAGCAGCGGCGGGGGGCTTCGGTCCTACGAGCAGTACTTC. It yields the protein CASSGGGLRSYEQYF.

This clonotype was seen a handful of times. The chain has TRBV29-1 and TRBJ2-3, with D perhaps matching TRBD2 (6 bases). Germline V CDR1 and CDR2: SQVTM, ANQGSEA. The CDR3 is made up of 12 amino acids. V lost 5 bases to trimming and J lost 2 bases, with 8 bases between them. The CDR3 DNA is TGCAGCGTTCCGGACTACACAGATACGCAGTATTTT. This encodes CSVPDYTDTQYF.

This rearrangement joins TRBV5-1 to TRBJ2-3; the D gene is possibly TRBD2 (7 bases). Trimming removed 4 bases at V and 4 bases at J, with 19 bases between. Germline V lookup: CDR1 SGHRS, CDR2 YFSETQ. There are 16 residues in the CDR3. The CDR3 sequence is CASSLPGGPVADTQYF. In nucleotides, the CDR3 is TGCGCCAGCAGCCTCCCCGGGGGGCCAGTCGCAGATACGCAGTATTTT.

The gene calls are TRBV12-3 or TRBV12-4 and TRBJ2-1; D is possibly TRBD1 (5 bases). The V and J ends lost 6 bases and 5 bases respectively, with 14 bases between them. CDR3 size: 14 residues. CDR3 protein: CASRGAGRNNEQFF. CDR3 nucleotides: TGTGCCAGCAGAGGAGCAGGGCGTAACAATGAGCAGTTCTTC.

This clonotype occurred a few times. The chain couples TRBV7-9 to TRBJ1-1; D is unresolved. V lost 8 bases and J lost 0, with 16 bases in between. The CDR3 is 15 amino acids. Germline V gene sequence: CDR1 SEHNR, CDR2 FQNEAQ (reference sequence). As DNA, the CDR3 is TGTGCCAGCCGCCTCCCAGCGTTCATGAACACTGAAGCTTTCTTT. Protein: CASRLPAFMNTEAFF. Looking up the rest from reference TRBV7-9 and TRBJ1-1 gives the full variable domain: DTGVSQNPRHKITKRGQNVTFRCDPISEHNRLYWYRQTLGQGPEFLTYFQNEAQLEKSRLLSDRFSAERPKGSFSTLEIQRTEQGDSAMYLCASRLPAFMNTEAFFGQGTRLTVV.

This chain connects TRBV5-1 to TRBJ1-6, with D possibly TRBD1 on 6 matching bases. V was clipped by 3 bases and J by 10 bases, with 17 bases between them. The CDR3 extends over 15 amino acids. Germline values: CDR1 SGHRS, CDR2 YFSETQ. DNA for the CDR3: TGCGCCAGCAGCTCGGGACAACCAGGGCGGTCACCCCTCCACTTT. Translating gives CASSSGQPGRSPLHF.

The chain recombines TRBV24-1 with TRBJ2-5; no firm D call. The V gene lost 10 bases and the J gene lost 1 base, with 12 bases spanning the gap. Germline V lookup: CDR1 KGHDR, CDR2 SFDVKD. The CDR3 sequence is 13 residues long. The CDR3 here is CATADWAQETQYF. The DNA of the CDR3 is TGTGCCACAGCAGACTGGGCCCAAGAGACCCAGTACTTC.

This clonotype occurred a few times. J is TRBJ2-5 and V is TRBV7-8; 8 positions agree with TRBD1. CDR1 and CDR2 from the germline V gene are SGHVS and FQNEAQ. The CDR3 runs 14 residues. J gave up 5 bases and V 4 bases, and 6 bases lay outside the gene matches. CDR3 sequence: CASSSWDRRETQYF. The CDR3 bases are TGTGCCAGCAGCTCTTGGGACAGGAGGGAGACCCAGTACTTC.

V usage is TRBV29-1 and J usage is TRBJ1-5; D is unclear. CDR3 length: 14 residues. Trimming took off 5 bases at V and 0 bases at J, with 11 bases between the two ends. Germline CDR1 is SQVTM and CDR2 is ANQGSEA. The CDR3 spells CSVLAESSNQPQHF. The DNA of the CDR3 is TGCAGCGTTTTGGCAGAGTCTAGCAATCAGCCCCAGCATTTT.

J is TRBJ2-7 and V is TRBV6-5; 11 nucleotides line up with TRBD1. From germline, CDR1 is MNHEY and CDR2 SVGAGI. This CDR3 contains 16 residues. Losses at the gene ends were 1 base for V and 7 bases for J; bases not matched to a gene: 9. The DNA of the CDR3 is TGTGCCAGCAGTTACTGGGGACAGGGGGGGTTTCATGAGCAGTACTTC. Protein product: CASSYWGQGGFHEQYF.

The gene calls are TRBV9 and TRBJ2-1, with 8 bases fitting TRBD1. This CDR3 is 16 amino acids long. From germline, CDR1 is SGDLS and CDR2 YYNGEE. The V and J ends lost 0 bases and 0 bases, in that order; junction bases with no gene match: 2. The CDR3 DNA reads as TGTGCCAGCAGCGTAGATGGACAGGGCTCCTACAATGAGCAGTTCTTC. The encoded protein is CASSVDGQGSYNEQFF.

This clonotype was counted between two and nine times. In DNA, the CDR3 is TGTGCCAGCAGTTCGTTGATGGCAGGGGGGTCAGAGACCCAGTACTTC. Protein sequence: CASSSLMAGGSETQYF. The chain uses TRBV6-5 and TRBJ2-5, with TRBD1 as a possible D gene (7 bases). V was pared by 4 bases and J by 4 bases, with 19 bases between. In germline, CDR1 is MNHEY, CDR2 SVGAGI. This CDR3 comprises 16 residues.

This clonotype was seen only a few times. The V gene is TRBV12-3 or TRBV12-4, the J gene TRBJ2-1; tentative D call: TRBD2 (6 bases). V shed 4 bases and J shed 5 bases, with 18 bases lying between them. The CDR3 consists of 16 residues. CDR3 region: CASSSLRSGPDNEQFF. In DNA form, the CDR3 reads TGTGCCAGCAGTTCCCTCAGGAGCGGGCCTGACAATGAGCAGTTCTTC.

The chain joins TRBV4-3 to TRBJ2-7; 10 bases align to TRBD2. Per germline, CDR1 LGHNA and CDR2 YSLEER. The CDR3 runs to 17 residues. Trimming cost V 4 bases and J 3 bases; bases outside gene matches: 12. CDR3 amino acids: CASSREPTSGDVYEQYF. CDR3 sequence (DNA): TGCGCCAGCAGCCGAGAACCTACTAGCGGGGACGTCTACGAGCAGTACTTC.